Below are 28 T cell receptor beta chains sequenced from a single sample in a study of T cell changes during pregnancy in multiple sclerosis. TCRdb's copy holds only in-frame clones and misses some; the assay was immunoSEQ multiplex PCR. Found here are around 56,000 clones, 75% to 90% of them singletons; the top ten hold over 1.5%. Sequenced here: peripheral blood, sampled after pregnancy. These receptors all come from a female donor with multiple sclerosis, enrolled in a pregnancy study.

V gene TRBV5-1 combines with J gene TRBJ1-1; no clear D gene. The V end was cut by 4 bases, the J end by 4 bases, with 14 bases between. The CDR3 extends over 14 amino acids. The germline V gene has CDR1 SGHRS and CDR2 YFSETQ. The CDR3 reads CASSPDTSSTEAFF. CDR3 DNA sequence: TGCGCCAGCAGCCCCGACACCTCAAGCACTGAAGCTTTCTTT.

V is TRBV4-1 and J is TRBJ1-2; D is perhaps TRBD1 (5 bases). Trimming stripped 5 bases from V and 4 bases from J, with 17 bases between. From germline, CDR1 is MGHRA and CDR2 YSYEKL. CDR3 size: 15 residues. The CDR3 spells CASSYNWRDSYGYTF. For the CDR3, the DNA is TGCGCCAGCAGCTACAACTGGCGGGACTCCTATGGCTACACCTTC.

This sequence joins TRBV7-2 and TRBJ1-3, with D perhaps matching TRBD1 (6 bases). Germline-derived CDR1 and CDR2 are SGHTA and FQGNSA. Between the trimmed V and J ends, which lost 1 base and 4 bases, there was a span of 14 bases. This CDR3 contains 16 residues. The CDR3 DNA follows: TGTGCCAGCAGCTTAGACCGGACAGAATGGGGAAACACCATATATTTT. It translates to CASSLDRTEWGNTIYF.

Here the CDR3 DNA reads TGTGCCAGCAGCTTGGGGGGACAGGGGCTTTCAGGGGCCAACGTCCTGACTTTC. This sequence encodes CASSLGGQGLSGANVLTF. The chain joins TRBV5-6 to TRBJ2-6, with 10 bases matching TRBD1. The germline V gene has CDR1 SGHDT and CDR2 YYEEEE. V lost 0 bases and J lost 4; bases outside the gene matches: 7. CDR3 length: 18 residues.

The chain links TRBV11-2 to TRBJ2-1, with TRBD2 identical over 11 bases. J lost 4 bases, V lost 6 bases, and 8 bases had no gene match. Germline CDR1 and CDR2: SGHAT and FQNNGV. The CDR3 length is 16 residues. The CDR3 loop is CASSSIAGGLYNEQFF. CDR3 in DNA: TGTGCCAGCAGTTCTATAGCGGGGGGGCTATACAATGAGCAGTTCTTC.

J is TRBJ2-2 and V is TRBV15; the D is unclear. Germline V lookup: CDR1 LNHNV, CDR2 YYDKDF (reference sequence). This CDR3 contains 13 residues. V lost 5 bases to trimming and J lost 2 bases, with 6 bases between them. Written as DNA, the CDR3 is TGTGCCACCAGCCGCGGTAACACCGGGGAGCTGTTTTTT. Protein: CATSRGNTGELFF.

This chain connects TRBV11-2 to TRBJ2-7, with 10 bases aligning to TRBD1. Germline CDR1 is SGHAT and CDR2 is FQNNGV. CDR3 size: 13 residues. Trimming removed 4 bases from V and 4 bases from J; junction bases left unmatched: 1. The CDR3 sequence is CASSWDRGYEQYF. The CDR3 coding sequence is TGTGCCAGCAGCTGGGACAGGGGTTACGAGCAGTACTTC.

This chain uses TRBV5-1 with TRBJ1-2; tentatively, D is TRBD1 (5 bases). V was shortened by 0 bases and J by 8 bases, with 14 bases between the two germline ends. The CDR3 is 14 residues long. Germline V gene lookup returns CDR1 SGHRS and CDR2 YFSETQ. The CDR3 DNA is TGCGCCAGCAGCTTGGATAGCAGGGTTGGCGGCTACACCTTC. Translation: CASSLDSRVGGYTF.

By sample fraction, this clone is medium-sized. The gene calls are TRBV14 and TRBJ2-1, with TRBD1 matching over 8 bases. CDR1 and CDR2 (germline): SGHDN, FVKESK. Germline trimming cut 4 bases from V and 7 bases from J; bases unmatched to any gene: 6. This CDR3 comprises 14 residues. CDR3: CASSLRDRPNEQFF. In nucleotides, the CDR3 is TGTGCCAGCAGCCTGAGGGACAGGCCTAATGAGCAGTTCTTC.

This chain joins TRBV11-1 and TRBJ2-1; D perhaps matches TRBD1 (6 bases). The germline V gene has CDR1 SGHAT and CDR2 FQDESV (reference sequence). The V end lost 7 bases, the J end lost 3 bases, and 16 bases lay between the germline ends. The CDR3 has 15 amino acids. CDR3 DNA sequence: TGTGCCAGCACCCCCTGGCGGACAGACTACAATGAGCAGTTCTTC. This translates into CASTPWRTDYNEQFF.

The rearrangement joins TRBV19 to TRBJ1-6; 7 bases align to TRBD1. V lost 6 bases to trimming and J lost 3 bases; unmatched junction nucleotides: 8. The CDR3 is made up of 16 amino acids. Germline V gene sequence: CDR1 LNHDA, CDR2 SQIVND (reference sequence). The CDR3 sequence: CASRRGHTDYNSPLHF. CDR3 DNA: TGTGCCAGTAGGAGGGGGCATACTGACTATAATTCACCCCTCCACTTT.

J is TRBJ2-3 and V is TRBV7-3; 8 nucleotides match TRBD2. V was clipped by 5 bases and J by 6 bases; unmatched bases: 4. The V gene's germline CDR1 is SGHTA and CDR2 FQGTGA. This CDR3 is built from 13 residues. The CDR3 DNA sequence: TGTGCCAGCAGCCTGCGGGGGGCCGATACGCAGTATTTT. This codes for CASSLRGADTQYF.

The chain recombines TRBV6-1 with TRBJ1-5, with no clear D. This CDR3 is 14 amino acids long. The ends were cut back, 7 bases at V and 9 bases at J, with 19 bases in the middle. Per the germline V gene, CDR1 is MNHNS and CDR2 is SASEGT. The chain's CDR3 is CASTGGRSYAPQHF. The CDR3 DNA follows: TGTGCCAGCACCGGAGGGCGCTCCTATGCGCCCCAGCATTTT.

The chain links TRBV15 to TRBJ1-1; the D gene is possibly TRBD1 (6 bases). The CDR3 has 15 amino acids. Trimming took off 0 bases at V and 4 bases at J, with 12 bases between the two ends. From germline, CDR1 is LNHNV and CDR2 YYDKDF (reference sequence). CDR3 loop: CATSRDLRGGTEAFF. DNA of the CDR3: TGTGCCACCAGCAGAGATTTAAGAGGGGGCACTGAAGCTTTCTTT. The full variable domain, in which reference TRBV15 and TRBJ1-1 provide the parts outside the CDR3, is DAMVIQNPRYQVTQFGKPVTLSCSQTLNHNVMYWYQQKSSQAPKLLFHYYDKDFNNEADTPDNFQSRRPNTSFCFLDIRSPGLGDTAMYLCATSRDLRGGTEAFFGQGTRLTVV.

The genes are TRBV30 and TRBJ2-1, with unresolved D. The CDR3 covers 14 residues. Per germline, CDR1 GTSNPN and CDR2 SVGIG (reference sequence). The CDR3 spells CGGVSGLYLNEQFF. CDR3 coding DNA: TGTGGCGGAGTATCCGGTTTATACTTAAATGAGCAGTTCTTC.

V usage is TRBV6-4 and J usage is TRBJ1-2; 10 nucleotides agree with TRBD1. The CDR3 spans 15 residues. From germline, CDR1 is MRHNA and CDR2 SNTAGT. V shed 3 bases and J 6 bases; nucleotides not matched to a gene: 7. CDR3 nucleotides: TGTGCCAGCAGTGATAGACAGGGGGCCCGGGATGGCTACACCTTC. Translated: CASSDRQGARDGYTF.

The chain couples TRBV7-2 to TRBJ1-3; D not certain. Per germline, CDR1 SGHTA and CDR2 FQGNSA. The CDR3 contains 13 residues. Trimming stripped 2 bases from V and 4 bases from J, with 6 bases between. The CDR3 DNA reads TGTGCCAGCAGCTTAAGAGTCGGAAACACCATATATTTT. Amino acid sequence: CASSLRVGNTIYF.

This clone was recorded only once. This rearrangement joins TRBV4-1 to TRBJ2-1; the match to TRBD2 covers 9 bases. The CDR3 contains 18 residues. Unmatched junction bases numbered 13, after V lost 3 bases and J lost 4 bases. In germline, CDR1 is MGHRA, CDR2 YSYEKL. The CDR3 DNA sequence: TGCGCCAGCAGCCATGTCCATGGGGGTAGCGGGGGATACAATGAGCAGTTCTTC. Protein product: CASSHVHGGSGGYNEQFF.

The CDR3 region has the DNA TGTGCCAGCAGTGAAAGGTTAACACAGGGCTTCATCTATGGCTACACCTTC. It encodes CASSERLTQGFIYGYTF. The rearrangement uses TRBV6-1 and TRBJ1-2, with D maybe TRBD1 (6 bases). Germline-derived CDR1 and CDR2 are MNHNS and SASEGT. Trimming stripped 2 bases from V and 4 bases from J, with 20 bases between. The CDR3 totals 17 residues.

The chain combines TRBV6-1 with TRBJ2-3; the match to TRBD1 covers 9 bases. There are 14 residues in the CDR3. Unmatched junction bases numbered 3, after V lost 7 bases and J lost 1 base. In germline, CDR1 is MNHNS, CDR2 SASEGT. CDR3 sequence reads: CASTRDRGTDTQYF. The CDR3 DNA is TGTGCCAGCACCCGGGACAGGGGCACAGATACGCAGTATTTT.

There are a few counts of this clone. CDR3 protein: CASSPDREDEAFF. CDR3 coding DNA: TGCGCCAGCAGCCCAGACAGGGAAGATGAAGCTTTCTTT. J is TRBJ1-1 and V is TRBV4-3; 7 nucleotides align to TRBD1. Per germline, CDR1 LGHNA and CDR2 YSLEER. CDR3 size: 13 residues. Trimming cost V 4 bases and J 7 bases; bases outside gene matches: 6.

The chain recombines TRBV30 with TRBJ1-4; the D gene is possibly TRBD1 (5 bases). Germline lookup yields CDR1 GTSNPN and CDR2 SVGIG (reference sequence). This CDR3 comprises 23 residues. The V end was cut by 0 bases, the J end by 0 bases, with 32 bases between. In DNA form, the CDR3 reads TGTGCCTGGAGTGTATTGCTCTGGAGGGGATTCCAGTGGGGGGTATCAACTAATGAAAAACTGTTTTTT. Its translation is CAWSVLLWRGFQWGVSTNEKLFF.

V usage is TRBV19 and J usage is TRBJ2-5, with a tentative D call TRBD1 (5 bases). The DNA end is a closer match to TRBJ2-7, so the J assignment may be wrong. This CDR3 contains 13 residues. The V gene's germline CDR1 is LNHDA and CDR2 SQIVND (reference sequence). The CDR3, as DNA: TGTGCCAGTAGGGGGCGGAACAACTACGAGCAGTACTTC. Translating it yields CASRGRNNYEQYF.

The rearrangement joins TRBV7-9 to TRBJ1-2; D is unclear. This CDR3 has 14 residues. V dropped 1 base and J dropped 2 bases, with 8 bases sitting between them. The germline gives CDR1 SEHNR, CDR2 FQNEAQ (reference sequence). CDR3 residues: CASSLELVNYGYTF. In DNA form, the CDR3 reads TGTGCCAGCAGCTTAGAACTGGTGAACTATGGCTACACCTTC.

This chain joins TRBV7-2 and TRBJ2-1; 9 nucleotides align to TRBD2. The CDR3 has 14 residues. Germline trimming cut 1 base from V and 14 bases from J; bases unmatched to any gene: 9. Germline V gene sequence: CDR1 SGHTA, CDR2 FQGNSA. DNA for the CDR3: TGTGCCAGCAGCTTAGGAGGTCTTAGCGGGGGAGAGTTCTTC. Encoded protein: CASSLGGLSGGEFF.

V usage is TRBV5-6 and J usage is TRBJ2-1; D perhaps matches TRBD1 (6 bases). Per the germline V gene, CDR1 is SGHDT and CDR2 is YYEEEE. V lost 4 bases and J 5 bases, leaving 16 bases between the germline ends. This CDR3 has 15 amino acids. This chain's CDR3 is CASSPMGAGDNEQFF. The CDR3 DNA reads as TGTGCCAGCAGCCCTATGGGGGCCGGGGACAATGAGCAGTTCTTC. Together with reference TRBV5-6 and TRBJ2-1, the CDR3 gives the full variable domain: DAGVTQSPTHLIKTRGQQVTLRCSPKSGHDTVSWYQQALGQGPQFIFQYYEEEERQRGNFPDRFSGHQFPNYSSELNVNALLLGDSALYLCASSPMGAGDNEQFFGPGTRLTVL.

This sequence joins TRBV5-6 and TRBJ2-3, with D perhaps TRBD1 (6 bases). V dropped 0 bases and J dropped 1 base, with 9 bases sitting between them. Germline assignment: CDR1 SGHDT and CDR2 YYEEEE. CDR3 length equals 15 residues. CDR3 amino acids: CASSLEGDGTDTQYF. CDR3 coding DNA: TGTGCCAGCAGCTTGGAGGGGGACGGCACAGATACGCAGTATTTT.

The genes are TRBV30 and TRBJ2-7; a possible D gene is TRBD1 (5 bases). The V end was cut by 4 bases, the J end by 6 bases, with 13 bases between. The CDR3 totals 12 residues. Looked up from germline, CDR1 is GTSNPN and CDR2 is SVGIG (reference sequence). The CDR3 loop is CAWKAGYGEQYF. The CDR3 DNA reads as TGTGCCTGGAAAGCAGGGTACGGCGAGCAGTACTTC.